This T cell receptor (beta chain) is from a study of T cell repertoires in cytomegalovirus infection (dated by TCRdb to the late 2010s). In the study overall: Because public TCR beta signatures pointed to carriage of CMV infection together with the matching HLA type, the HLA type of each donor mattered for the analysis. The research as a whole found: Cumulative frequency of public TCR beta family members discriminated carriers of CMV infection plus the relevant HLA type in this cohort and an independent approximately 370-donor cohort. The ex vivo response was dominated by HLA-C-restricted CMV-specific TCR beta clonotypes, which also provided the single most frequent clonotype in two of eight donors.

Sequencing took place on an Illumina HiSeq 1500. The raw public reads went through TCRdb reprocessing: fastp at Q25, MiXCR clone calling, in-frame beta chains kept. Each record represents a unique CDR3 protein, reported with the most common genes and DNA among its rows. Here the sample has hundreds of thousands of distinct CDR3 sequences; 15% to 20% occur a single time. The biggest ten clones account for roughly 8.7% of the sample. The junction shows trimming of 5 bases on V and 1 base on J, and the gene matches do not reach 5 bases of it. The CDR3 contains 14 residues, cysteine and phenylalanine counted. The DNA shown is the 42-base CDR3, in frame from base 1. In the germline V gene (reference sequence), CDR1 corresponds to DFQATT and CDR2 to SNEGSKA. Only a few counts were recorded for this clonotype. Which antigen it targets is not known. No per-base quality is available; no much larger clone lies one base away.

The source is a human donor in good health (CMV status not recorded). Some clones in this sample may be carry-over from other donors' samples. The specimen sequenced was PBMCs. The rearranged chain carries TRBV20-1 and TRBJ1-5, and 7 bases in between align with TRBD1. For the CDR3, the sequence is CSAYTGASNQPQHF. The nucleotide sequence reads TGCAGTGCTTACACAGGGGCCAGCAATCAGCCCCAGCATTTT.